Detailed here is one T cell receptor beta chain. This record belongs to a study of control samples from healthy donors and cancer patients. The V segment lost 4 bases and the J segment 1 base; nucleotides outside the gene matches: 7. CDR3 length: 16 residues. Per the germline V gene, CDR1 is MNHEY and CDR2 is SMNVEV (reference sequence). Clones were read by immunoSEQ multiplex PCR, and TCRdb kept only the in-frame ones, dropping some. Of around 94,000 clones listed, approximately 86% were seen once; the top ten hold 0.95% to 1.5%. The receptor was derived from a woman between 50 and 59 years old in good health. Sequencing used blood. The chain joins TRBV27 to TRBJ1-5; 7 bases are a match to TRBD1. The CDR3 nucleotides are TGTGCCAGCAGTTCAAAACTACAGGGGAGCAATCAGCCCCAGCATTTT. Translated: CASSSKLQGSNQPQHF.